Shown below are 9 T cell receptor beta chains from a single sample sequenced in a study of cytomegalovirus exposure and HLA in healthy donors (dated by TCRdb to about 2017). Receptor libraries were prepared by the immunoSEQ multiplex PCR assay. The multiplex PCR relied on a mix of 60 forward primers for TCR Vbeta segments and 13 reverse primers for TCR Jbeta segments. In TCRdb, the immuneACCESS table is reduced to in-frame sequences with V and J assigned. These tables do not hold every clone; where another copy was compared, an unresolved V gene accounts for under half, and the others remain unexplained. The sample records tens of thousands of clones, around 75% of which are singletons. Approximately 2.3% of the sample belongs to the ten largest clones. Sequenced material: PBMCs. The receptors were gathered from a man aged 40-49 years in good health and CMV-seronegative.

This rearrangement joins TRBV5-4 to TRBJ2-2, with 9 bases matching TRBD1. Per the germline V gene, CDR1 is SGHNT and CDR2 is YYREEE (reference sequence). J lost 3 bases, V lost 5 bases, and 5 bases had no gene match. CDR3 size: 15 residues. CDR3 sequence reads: CASRTGTGHTGELFF. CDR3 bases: TGTGCCAGCAGGACCGGGACAGGGCACACCGGGGAGCTGTTTTTT.

The CDR3 spells CASSFGGLDYNEQFF. The CDR3 DNA reads TGCGCCAGCAGCTTCGGGGGTCTAGACTACAATGAGCAGTTCTTC. The chain links TRBV5-1 to TRBJ2-1; tentatively, D is TRBD2 (6 bases). Between the trimmed V and J ends, which lost 2 bases and 3 bases, there was a span of 12 bases. The CDR3 totals 15 residues. Germline values: CDR1 SGHRS, CDR2 YFSETQ. The variable domain in full, with the rest retrieved from reference TRBV5-1 and TRBJ2-1, is KAGVTQTPRYLIKTRGQQVTLSCSPISGHRSVSWYQQTPGQGLQFLFEYFSETQRNKGNFPGRFSGRQFSNSRSEMNVSTLELGDSALYLCASSFGGLDYNEQFFGPGTRLTVL.

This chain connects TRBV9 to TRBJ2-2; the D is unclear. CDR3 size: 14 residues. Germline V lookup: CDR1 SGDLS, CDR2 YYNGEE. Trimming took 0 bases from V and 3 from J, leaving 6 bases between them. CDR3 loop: CASSVARDTGELFF. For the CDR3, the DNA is TGTGCCAGCAGCGTAGCGAGAGACACCGGGGAGCTGTTTTTT.

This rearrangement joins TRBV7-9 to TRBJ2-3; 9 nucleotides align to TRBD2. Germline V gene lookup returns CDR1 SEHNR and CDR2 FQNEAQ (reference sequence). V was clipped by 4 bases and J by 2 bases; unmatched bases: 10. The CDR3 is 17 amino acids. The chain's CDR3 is CASSSPEAGGPTDTQYF. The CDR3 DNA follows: TGTGCCAGCAGCTCCCCGGAAGCGGGAGGTCCCACAGATACGCAGTATTTT.

The CDR3 is CASSLTSDAEAFF. The DNA for the CDR3 is TGTGCCAGCAGCTTGACCAGCGATGCTGAAGCTTTCTTT. The gene calls are TRBV11-2 and TRBJ1-1; unclear D gene. CDR1 is SGHAT, CDR2 FQNNGV, per germline. The CDR3 contains 13 residues. V lost 3 bases, J lost 6 bases, and 11 bases lay in between.

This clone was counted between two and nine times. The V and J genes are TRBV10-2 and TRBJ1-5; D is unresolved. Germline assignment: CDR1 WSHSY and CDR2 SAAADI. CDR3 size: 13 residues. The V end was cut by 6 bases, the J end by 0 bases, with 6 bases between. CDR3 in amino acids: CASRLNSNQPQHF. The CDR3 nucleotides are TGCGCCAGCAGACTAAATAGCAATCAGCCCCAGCATTTT.

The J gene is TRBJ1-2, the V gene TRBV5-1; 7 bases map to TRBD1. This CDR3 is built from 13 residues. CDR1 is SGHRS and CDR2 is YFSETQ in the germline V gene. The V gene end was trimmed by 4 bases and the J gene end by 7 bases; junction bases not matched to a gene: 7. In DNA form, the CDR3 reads TGCGCCAGCAGCAGGGACAGTGTTGGTGGCTACACCTTC. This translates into CASSRDSVGGYTF.

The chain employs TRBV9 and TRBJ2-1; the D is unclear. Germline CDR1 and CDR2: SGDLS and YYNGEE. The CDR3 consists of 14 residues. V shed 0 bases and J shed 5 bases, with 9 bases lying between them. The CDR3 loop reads CASSVGGENNEQFF. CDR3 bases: TGTGCCAGCAGCGTAGGCGGAGAAAACAATGAGCAGTTCTTC.

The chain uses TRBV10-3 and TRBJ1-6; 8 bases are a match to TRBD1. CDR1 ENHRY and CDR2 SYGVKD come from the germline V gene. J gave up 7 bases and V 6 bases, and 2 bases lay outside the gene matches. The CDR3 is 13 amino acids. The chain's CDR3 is CAIRDRENSPLHF. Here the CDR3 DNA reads TGTGCCATCAGGGACAGGGAAAATTCACCCCTCCACTTT.